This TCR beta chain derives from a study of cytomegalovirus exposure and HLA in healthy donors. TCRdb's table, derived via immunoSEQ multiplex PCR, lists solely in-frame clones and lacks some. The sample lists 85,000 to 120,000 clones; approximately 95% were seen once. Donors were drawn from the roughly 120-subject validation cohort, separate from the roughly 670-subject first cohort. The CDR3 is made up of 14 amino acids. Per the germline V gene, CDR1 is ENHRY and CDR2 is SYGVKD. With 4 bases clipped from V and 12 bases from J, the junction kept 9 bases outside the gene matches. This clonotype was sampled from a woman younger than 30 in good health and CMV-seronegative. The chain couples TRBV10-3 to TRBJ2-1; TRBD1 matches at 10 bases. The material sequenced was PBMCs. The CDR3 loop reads CAISGRQGALSQFF. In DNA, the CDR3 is TGTGCCATCAGTGGGAGACAGGGGGCGCTTTCGCAGTTCTTC.